This T cell receptor (beta chain) was sequenced for a study of patients with pleural tuberculosis (dated by TCRdb to 2013 to 2014). The reads were generated on an Illumina Genome Analyzer IIx. Through fastp at Q25 and MiXCR, TCRdb rebuilt clones from the public reads, retaining in-frame beta chains. Every distinct CDR3 protein forms one entry, paired with its most common genes and DNA. This sample comprises approximately 53,000 distinct CDR3 sequences, about 7.9% of them detected only once. The leading ten clones occupy roughly 15% of the sample. This clonotype was observed at least ten times. The antigen this receptor binds is unknown. A read error may account for a junction end that differs from germline. CDR1 and CDR2, looked up from the germline V gene (reference sequence), are DFQATT and SNEGSKA. The cysteine opens and the phenylalanine closes a CDR3 of 10 amino acids. Just the 30-base CDR3 DNA is kept, in frame starting at base 1.

The chain is assembled from TRBV20-1 and TRBJ2-7, with no reliable assignment of the D segment. This sequence was found in a human donor with pleural tuberculosis. The CDR3 amino acid sequence is: CSARVRDAVF. The sequence in DNA is TGCAGTGCTAGAGTGCGAGACGCCGTCTTC.